Reported below is one T cell receptor (beta chain). Its target is unknown. One junction end does not reproduce the germline sequence, and a read error may be involved. The cDNA was generated by 5'RACE with 10-nucleotide random UMIs. Each CDR3 protein is one row after TCRdb ran MiXCR on the 5' RACE reads. Here the sample spans fewer than 85,000 distinct CDR3 sequences, approximately 17% being singletons. The data stem from a study of neurological immune-mediated disorders. Overall study findings and caveats: Multiple sclerosis patients had less TCR clonal expansion than even healthy controls, unlike HTLV-1-associated myelopathy.

Germline CDR1 reads SGHRS; CDR2 reads YFSETQ. The CDR3 loop spans 14 amino acids. This receptor was identified in a woman aged 40 to 50 in good health. V is TRBV5-1 and J is TRBJ2-3; TRBD2 matches 8 bases. The specimen was PBMCs. As DNA, the CDR3 is TGCGCCAACAGCCTTCGGACTAGCACAGATAAGCAGTATTTT. It is translated as CANSLRTSTDKQYF.